These T cell receptor beta chains were read from a single sample in a study of control samples from healthy donors and cancer patients. Profiling relied on immunoSEQ multiplex PCR, and the TCRdb table lists in-frame clones only, not all of them. The data show some 150,000 clones, 91% seen once. The specimen was blood. The source of these receptors is a man aged 18-30 years in good health. Each CDR3 is given with its conserved first and last residue. A D gene is named only where the DNA matches it firmly. Only some rows state a clone size, as once, few, many or a class for expanded clones.

d_gene	v_gene	abundance	j_gene	CDR3nt	CDR3aa
.	TRBV6-1	.	TRBJ2-1	TGTGCCAGCAGTGAAGAGGGCGCAGGGTACAATGAGCAGTTCTTC	CASSEEGAGYNEQFF
.	TRBV19	.	TRBJ1-1	TGTGCCAGTAGTCGGGGAGGGGGCACTGAAGCTTTCTTT	CASSRGGGTEAFF
.	TRBV13	.	TRBJ1-3	TGTGCCAGCAGCTTATCAGGAAACACCATATATTTT	CASSLSGNTIYF
.	TRBV3-1/TRBV3-2	.	TRBJ2-5	TGTGCCAGCAGCCCTATCCAAGAGACCCAGTACTTC	CASSPIQETQYF
.	TRBV6-1	.	TRBJ1-5	TGTGCCAGCAGTGAATGGGCGGGGGTGGCTCAGCCCCAGCATTTT	CASSEWAGVAQPQHF
TRBD1	TRBV5-6	.	TRBJ1-4	TGTGCCAGCAGCTCGACAGGGGGTAATGAAAAACTGTTTTTT	CASSSTGGNEKLFF
TRBD1	TRBV6-5	.	TRBJ2-3	TGTGCCAGCAGCCCCAGGGGGTTGATCACAGATACGCAGTATTTT	CASSPRGLITDTQYF
.	TRBV7-2	.	TRBJ1-1	TGTGCCAGCAGCCCCCCACAGAACACTGAAGCTTTCTTT	CASSPPQNTEAFF
TRBD1	TRBV10-3	.	TRBJ1-2	TGTGCCATCAGGGGCGACAGGGGGTCCTATGGCTACACCTTC	CAIRGDRGSYGYTF
TRBD1	TRBV5-4	.	TRBJ2-1	TGTGCCAGCAGGCTGGGACAGGGCTCCTACAATGAGCAGTTCTTC	CASRLGQGSYNEQFF
TRBD1	TRBV4-1	.	TRBJ1-1	TGCGCCAGCAGCCAAGGGCAATGGACAGGGGCTGAAGCTTTCTTT	CASSQGQWTGAEAFF
.	TRBV19	once	TRBJ2-7	TGTGCCAGTAGTTCGACGGGCTACGAGCAGTACTTC	CASSSTGYEQYF
.	TRBV5-6	once	TRBJ1-2	TGTGCCAGCAGCCCTAGGGACGGATATGGCTACACCTTC	CASSPRDGYGYTF
.	TRBV28	.	TRBJ1-4	TGTGCCAGCACCGCAGCTCAGGGAGGCGAAAAACTGTTTTTT	CASTAAQGGEKLFF
TRBD1	TRBV6-6	.	TRBJ2-7	TGTGCCAGCTCTCGGGGACAGGCCTACGAGCAGTACTTC	CASSRGQAYEQYF
.	TRBV6-2/TRBV6-3	.	TRBJ2-5	TGTGCCAGCACCCCTTCAGGGGTACAGACCCAGTACTTC	CASTPSGVQTQYF
.	TRBV19	.	TRBJ1-2	TGTGCCAGTAGTACCGACAGGACTACCAACTATGGCTACACCTTC	CASSTDRTTNYGYTF
.	TRBV18	.	TRBJ2-7	TGTGCCAGCTCACCCAGGGGCGGCGGTTCCTACGAGCAGTACTTC	CASSPRGGGSYEQYF
.	TRBV3-1/TRBV3-2	few	TRBJ1-2	TGTGCCAGCAGCCAAGCGGAACTCCTCCTGGACTATGGCTACACCTTC	CASSQAELLLDYGYTF
TRBD1	TRBV9	.	TRBJ2-2	TGTGCCAGCAGCGCCCGACAGGGGCCGGACACCGGGGAGCTGTTTTTT	CASSARQGPDTGELFF
.	TRBV28	few	TRBJ1-5	TGTGCCAGCAGCCTAGGCTCCGGCAGGGAGTTTCAGCCCCAGCATTTT	CASSLGSGREFQPQHF
TRBD2	TRBV10-3	.	TRBJ2-1	TGTGCCATCAGGGGGAGCGGGGGGGCTTCCTACAATGAGCAGTTCTTC	CAIRGSGGASYNEQFF
TRBD1	TRBV18	.	TRBJ1-2	TGTGCCAGCTCACTGGGACAGGTTAACTATGGCTACACCTTC	CASSLGQVNYGYTF